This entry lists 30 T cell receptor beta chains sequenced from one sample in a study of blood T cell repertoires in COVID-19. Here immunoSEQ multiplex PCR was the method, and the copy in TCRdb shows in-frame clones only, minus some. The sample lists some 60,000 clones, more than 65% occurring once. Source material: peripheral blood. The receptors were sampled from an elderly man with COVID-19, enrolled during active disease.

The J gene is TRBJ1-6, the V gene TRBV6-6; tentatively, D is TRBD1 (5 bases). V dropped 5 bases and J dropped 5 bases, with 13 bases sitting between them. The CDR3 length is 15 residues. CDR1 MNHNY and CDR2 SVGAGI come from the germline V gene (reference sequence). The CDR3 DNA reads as TGTGCCAGCAGTCGCCGACAAGGGGATAATTCACCCCTCCACTTT. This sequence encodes CASSRRQGDNSPLHF.

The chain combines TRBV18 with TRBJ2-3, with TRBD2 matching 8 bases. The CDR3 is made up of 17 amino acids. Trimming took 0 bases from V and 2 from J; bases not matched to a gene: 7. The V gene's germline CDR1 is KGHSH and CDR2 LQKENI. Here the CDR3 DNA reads TGTGCCAGCTCACCACCGTCTAGCGGGTCTTACACAGATACGCAGTATTTT. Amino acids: CASSPPSSGSYTDTQYF.

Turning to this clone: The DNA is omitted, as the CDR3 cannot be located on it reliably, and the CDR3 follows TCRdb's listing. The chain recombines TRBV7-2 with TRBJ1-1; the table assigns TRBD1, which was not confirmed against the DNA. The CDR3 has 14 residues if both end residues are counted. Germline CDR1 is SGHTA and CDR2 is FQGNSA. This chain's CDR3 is CASSQMSLNTEAFF.

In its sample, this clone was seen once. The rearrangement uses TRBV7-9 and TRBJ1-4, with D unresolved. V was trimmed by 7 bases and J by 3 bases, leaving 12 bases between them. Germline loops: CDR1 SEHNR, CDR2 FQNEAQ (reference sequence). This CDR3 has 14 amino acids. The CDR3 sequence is CASTSNGPNEKLFF. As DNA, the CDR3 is TGTGCCAGCACCAGTAACGGTCCTAATGAAAAACTGTTTTTT.

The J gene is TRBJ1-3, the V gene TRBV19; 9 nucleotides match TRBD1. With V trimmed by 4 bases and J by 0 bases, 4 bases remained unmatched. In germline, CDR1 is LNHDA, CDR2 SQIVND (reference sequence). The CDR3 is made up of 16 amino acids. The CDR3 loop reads CASSRRQGDSGNTIYF. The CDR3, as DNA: TGTGCCAGTAGTAGAAGACAGGGGGACTCTGGAAACACCATATATTTT. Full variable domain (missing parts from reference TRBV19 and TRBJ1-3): DGGITQSPKYLFRKEGQNVTLSCEQNLNHDAMYWYRQDPGQGLRLIYYSQIVNDFQKGDIAEGYSVSREKKESFPLTVTSAQKNPTAFYLCASSRRQGDSGNTIYFGEGSWLTVV.

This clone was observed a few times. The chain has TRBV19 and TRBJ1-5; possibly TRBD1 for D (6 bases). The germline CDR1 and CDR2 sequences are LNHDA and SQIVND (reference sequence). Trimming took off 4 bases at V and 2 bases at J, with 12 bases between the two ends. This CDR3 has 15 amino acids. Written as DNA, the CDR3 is TGTGCCAGTAGTACACAGGGTGGAGGCAATCAGCCCCAGCATTTT. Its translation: CASSTQGGGNQPQHF.

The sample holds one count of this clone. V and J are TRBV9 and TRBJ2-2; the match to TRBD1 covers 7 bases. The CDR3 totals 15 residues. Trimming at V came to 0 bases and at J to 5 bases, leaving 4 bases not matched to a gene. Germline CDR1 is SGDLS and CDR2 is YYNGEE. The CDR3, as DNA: TGTGCCAGCAGCGTAGCAGGCAGGGGGACCGGGGAGCTGTTTTTT. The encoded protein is CASSVAGRGTGELFF.

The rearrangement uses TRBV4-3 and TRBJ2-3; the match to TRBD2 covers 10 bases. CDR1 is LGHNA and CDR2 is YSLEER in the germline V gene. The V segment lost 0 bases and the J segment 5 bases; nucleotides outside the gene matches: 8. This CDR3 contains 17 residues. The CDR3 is CASSQDRASGGKDTQYF. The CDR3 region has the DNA TGCGCCAGCAGCCAAGATAGGGCTAGCGGGGGTAAAGATACGCAGTATTTT.

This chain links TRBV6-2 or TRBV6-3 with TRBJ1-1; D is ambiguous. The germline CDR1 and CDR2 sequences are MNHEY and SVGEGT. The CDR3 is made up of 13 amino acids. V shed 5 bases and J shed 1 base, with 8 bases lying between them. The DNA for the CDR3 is TGTGCCAGCAGTGTGAACACGAACACTGAAGCTTTCTTT. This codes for CASSVNTNTEAFF.

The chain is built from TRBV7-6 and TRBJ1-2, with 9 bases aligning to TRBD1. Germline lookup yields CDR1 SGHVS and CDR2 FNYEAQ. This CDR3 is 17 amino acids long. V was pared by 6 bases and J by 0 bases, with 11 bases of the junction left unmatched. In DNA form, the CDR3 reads TGTGCCAGCAGTTTAAAGCCGGGACAGGGTACTAACTATGGCTACACCTTC. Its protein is CASSLKPGQGTNYGYTF.

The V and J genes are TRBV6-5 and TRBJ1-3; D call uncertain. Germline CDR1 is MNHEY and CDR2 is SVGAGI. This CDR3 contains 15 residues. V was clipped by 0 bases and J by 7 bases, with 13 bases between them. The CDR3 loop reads CASSYSRQSQNTIYF. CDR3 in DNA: TGTGCCAGCAGTTACTCGAGGCAGTCGCAGAACACCATATATTTT.

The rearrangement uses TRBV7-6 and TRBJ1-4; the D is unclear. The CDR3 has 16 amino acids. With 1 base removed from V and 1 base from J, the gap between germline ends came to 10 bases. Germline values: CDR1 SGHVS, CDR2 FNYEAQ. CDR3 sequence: CASSLGVRETNEKLFF. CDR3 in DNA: TGTGCCAGCAGCTTAGGGGTCCGGGAAACTAATGAAAAACTGTTTTTT.

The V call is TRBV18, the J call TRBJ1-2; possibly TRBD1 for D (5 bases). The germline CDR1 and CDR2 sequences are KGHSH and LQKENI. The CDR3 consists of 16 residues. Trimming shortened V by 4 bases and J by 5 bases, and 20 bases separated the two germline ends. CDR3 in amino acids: CASSLRFGAVGYGYTF. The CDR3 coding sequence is TGTGCCAGCTCACTGAGGTTTGGGGCGGTAGGATATGGCTACACCTTC.

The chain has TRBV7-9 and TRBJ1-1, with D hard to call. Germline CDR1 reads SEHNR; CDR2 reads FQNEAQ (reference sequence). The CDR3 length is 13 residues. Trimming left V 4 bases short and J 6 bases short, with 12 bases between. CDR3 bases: TGTGCCAGCAGCTCCATAGTACGGGCTGAAGCTTTCTTT. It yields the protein CASSSIVRAEAFF.

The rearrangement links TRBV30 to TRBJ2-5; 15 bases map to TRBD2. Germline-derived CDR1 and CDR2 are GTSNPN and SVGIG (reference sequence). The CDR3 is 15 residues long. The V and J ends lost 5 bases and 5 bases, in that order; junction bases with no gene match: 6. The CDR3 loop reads CAWGTSGGLRETQYF. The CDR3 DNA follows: TGTGCCTGGGGGACTAGCGGGGGGTTGAGGGAGACCCAGTACTTC. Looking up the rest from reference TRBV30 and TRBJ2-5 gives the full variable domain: SQTIHQWPATLVQPVGSPLSLECTVEGTSNPNLYWYRQAAGRGLQLLFYSVGIGQISSEVPQNLSASRPQDRQFILSSKKLLLSDSGFYLCAWGTSGGLRETQYFGPGTRLLVL.

The DNA for the CDR3 is TGTGCCAGCAGCTACTCGACAGGGAACACTGAAGCTTTCTTT. Translated, it gives CASSYSTGNTEAFF. The chain joins TRBV7-2 to TRBJ1-1; D perhaps matches TRBD1 (6 bases). This CDR3 has 14 residues. Trimming pared 4 bases from V and 1 base from J, leaving 10 bases between. Germline CDR1 is SGHTA and CDR2 is FQGNSA.

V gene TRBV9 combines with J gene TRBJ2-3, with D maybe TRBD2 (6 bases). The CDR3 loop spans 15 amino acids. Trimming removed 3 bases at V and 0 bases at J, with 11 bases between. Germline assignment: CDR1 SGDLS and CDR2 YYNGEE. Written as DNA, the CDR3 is TGTGCCAGCAGCGCTCTAGCGAGTAGCACAGATACGCAGTATTTT. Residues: CASSALASSTDTQYF.

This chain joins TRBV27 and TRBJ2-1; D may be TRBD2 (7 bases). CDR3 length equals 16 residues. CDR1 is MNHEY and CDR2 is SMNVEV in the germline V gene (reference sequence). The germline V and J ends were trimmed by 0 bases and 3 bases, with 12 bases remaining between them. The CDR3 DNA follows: TGTGCCAGCAGTTTATCGGGGGGGGCTCGCTACAATGAGCAGTTCTTC. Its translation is CASSLSGGARYNEQFF.

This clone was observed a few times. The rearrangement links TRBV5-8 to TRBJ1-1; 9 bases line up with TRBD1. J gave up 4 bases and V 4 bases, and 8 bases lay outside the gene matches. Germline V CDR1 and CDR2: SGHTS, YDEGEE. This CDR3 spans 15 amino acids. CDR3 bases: TGTGCCAGCAGCGATTGGGGGACAGGGACCACTGAAGCTTTCTTT. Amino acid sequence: CASSDWGTGTTEAFF. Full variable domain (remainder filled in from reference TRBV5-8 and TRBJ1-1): EAGVTQSPTHLIKTRGQQATLRCSPISGHTSVYWYQQALGLGLQFLLWYDEGEERNRGNFPPRFSGRQFPNYSSELNVNALELEDSALYLCASSDWGTGTTEAFFGQGTRLTVV.

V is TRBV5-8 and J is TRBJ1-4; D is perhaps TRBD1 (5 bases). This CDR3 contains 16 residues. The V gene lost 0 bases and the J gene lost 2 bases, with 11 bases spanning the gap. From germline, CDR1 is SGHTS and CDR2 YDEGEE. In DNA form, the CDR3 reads TGTGCCAGCAGCTTGGGGACACCGAAGACTAATGAAAAACTGTTTTTT. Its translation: CASSLGTPKTNEKLFF. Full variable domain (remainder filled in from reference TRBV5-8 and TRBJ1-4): EAGVTQSPTHLIKTRGQQATLRCSPISGHTSVYWYQQALGLGLQFLLWYDEGEERNRGNFPPRFSGRQFPNYSSELNVNALELEDSALYLCASSLGTPKTNEKLFFGSGTQLSVL.

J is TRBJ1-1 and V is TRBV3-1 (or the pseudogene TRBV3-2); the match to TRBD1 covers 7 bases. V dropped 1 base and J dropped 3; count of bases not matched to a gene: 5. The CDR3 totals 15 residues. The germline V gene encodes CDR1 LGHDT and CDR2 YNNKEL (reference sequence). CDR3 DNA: TGTGCCAGCAGCCAAGGACTACAGGGGCACACTGAAGCTTTCTTT. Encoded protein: CASSQGLQGHTEAFF.

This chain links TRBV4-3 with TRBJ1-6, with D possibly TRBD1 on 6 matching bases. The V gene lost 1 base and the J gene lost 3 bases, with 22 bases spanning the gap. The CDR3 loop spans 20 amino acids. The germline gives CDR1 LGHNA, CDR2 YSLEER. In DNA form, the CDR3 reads TGCGCCAGCAGCCAAGCGCCACCGGGACAACAGACGGTCTATAATTCACCCCTCCACTTT. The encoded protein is CASSQAPPGQQTVYNSPLHF.

CDR3 in DNA: TGTGCCAGCAGCCCCCGACAGGGGGCCCCAGATACGCAGTATTTT. Translating gives CASSPRQGAPDTQYF. The J gene is TRBJ2-3, the V gene TRBV11-3; 10 nucleotides align to TRBD1. V was clipped by 5 bases and J by 4 bases; unmatched bases: 6. The CDR3 length is 15 residues. CDR1 SGHNT and CDR2 YENEEA come from the germline V gene. The full variable domain, its missing parts supplied by reference TRBV11-3 and TRBJ2-3, is EAGVVQSPRYKIIEKKQPVAFWCNPISGHNTLYWYLQNLGQGPELLIRYENEEAVDDSQLPKDRFSAERLKGVDSTLKIQPAELGDSAVYLCASSPRQGAPDTQYFGPGTRLTVL.

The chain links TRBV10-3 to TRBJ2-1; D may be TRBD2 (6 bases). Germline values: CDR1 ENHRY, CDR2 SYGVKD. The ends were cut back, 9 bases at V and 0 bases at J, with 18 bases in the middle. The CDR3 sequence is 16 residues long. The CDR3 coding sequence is TGTGCCATTTCCTGGGGAGGCCTGAGCTCCTACAATGAGCAGTTCTTC. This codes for CAISWGGLSSYNEQFF.

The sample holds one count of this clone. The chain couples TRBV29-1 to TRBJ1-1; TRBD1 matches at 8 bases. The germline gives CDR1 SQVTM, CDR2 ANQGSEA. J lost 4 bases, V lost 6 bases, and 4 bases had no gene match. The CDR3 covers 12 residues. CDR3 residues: CSVTTGGTEAFF. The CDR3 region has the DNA TGCAGCGTGACCACAGGGGGCACTGAAGCTTTCTTT.

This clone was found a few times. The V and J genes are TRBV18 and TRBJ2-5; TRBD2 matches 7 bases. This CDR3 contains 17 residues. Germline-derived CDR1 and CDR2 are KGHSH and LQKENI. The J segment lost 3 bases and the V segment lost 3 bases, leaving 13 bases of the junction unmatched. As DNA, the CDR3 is TGTGCCAGCTCACCTACCCGTTCGGCGGGAGCGGAAGAGACCCAGTACTTC. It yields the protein CASSPTRSAGAEETQYF.

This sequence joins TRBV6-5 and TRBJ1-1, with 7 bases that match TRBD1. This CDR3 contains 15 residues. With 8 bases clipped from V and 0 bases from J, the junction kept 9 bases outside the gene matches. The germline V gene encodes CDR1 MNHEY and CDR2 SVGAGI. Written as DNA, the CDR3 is TGTGCCAGCTCACAGGGGTGGGGAATGAACACTGAAGCTTTCTTT. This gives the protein CASSQGWGMNTEAFF.

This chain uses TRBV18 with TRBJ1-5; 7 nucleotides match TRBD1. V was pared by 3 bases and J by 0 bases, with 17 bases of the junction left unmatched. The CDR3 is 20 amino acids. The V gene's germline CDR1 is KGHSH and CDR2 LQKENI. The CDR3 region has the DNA TGTGCCAGCTCACCCAAATCCAGGACAGGCCAAGTCTATAGCAATCAGCCCCAGCATTTT. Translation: CASSPKSRTGQVYSNQPQHF.

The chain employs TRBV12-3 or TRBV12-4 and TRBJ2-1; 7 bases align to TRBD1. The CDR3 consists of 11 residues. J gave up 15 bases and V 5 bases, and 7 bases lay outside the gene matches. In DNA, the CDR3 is TGTGCCAGCAGTCTAAGGGGGCCTCTGTTCTTC. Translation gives CASSLRGPLFF.

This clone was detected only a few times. CDR3 residues: CAWTAGGGGYTF. The CDR3 nucleotides read TGTGCCTGGACCGCCGGGGGAGGTGGCTACACCTTC. This chain links TRBV30 with TRBJ1-2; D might be TRBD1 (5 bases). V lost 4 bases and J lost 7, with 13 bases in between. Germline CDR1 reads GTSNPN; CDR2 reads SVGIG (reference sequence). The CDR3 spans 12 residues. Based on the CDR3 plus reference TRBV30 and TRBJ1-2, the full variable domain is SQTIHQWPATLVQPVGSPLSLECTVEGTSNPNLYWYRQAAGRGLQLLFYSVGIGQISSEVPQNLSASRPQDRQFILSSKKLLLSDSGFYLCAWTAGGGGYTFGSGTRLTVV.